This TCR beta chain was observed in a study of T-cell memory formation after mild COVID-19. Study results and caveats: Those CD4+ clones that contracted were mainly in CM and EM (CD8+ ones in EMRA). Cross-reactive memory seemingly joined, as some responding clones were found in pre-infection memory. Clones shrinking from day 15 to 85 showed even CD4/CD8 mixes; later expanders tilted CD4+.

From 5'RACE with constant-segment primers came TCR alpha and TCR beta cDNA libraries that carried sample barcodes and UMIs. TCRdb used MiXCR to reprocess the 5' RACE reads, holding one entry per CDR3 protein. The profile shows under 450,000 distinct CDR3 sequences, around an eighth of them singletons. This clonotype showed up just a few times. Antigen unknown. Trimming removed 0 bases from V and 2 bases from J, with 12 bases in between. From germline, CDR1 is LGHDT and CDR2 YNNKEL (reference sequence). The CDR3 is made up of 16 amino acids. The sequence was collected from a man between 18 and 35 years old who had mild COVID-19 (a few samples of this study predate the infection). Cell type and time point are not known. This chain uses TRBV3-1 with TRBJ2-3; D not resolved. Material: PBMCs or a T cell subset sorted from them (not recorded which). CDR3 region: CASSQDVGPATDTQYF. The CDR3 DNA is TGTGCCAGCAGCCAAGATGTAGGTCCCGCCACAGATACGCAGTATTTT.